This T cell receptor (beta chain) comes out of a study of cytomegalovirus exposure and HLA in healthy donors (dated 2017 in TCRdb). Some background on the complete study: In an earlier analysis of under 600 of the donors, 276 Gb of sequence data and approximately 120 million unique TCR beta sequences from about 180 million T cells were reported. To predict cytomegalovirus infection status, the study brought together high-throughput TCR immunosequencing, statistical association of individual TCRs with disease status, and machine learning. The number of typed donors differed by locus: roughly 629-630 for A, B, C, DRB1 and DQB1; some 540 for DQA1; around 580 for DPA1; and about 450 for DPB1. The study aimed to test whether cataloging public T cell receptors could reveal signatures of past pathogen exposure. In a later analysis, previously published TCR beta repertoires from about 640 donors were re-analyzed and high-resolution HLA genotyping was added so that TCR occurrence patterns could be studied. A later genetic analysis took genome-wide SNP genotypes for 398 of the 666 donors and used that subset as a discovery cohort. A separate validation cohort of roughly 130 different subjects was used in addition to the roughly 620-subject first cohort. The study profiled the T cell repertoires of fewer than 850 subjects by immunosequencing and related them to cytomegalovirus serostatus. Roughly five DR-DQ haplotypes were treated as single units for association and clustering because of strong linkage in the cohort. Class I and class II HLA loci were covered by the typing at four-digit resolution. In the later analysis, no new phenotypic data were used to find candidate immune exposures; instead, reliance was placed on TCR beta sequences and their occurrence across donors. Alongside the repertoire data, information on donor age, sex, ethnicity and CMV serostatus was compiled. Of the roughly 400 genotyped donors, about 84% fell in the genetic ancestry cluster associated with self-reported Caucasian donors. To decide whether each TCR beta V gene segment behaved as functional or pseudogenic, an earlier analysis of some 540 of the donors relied on high-throughput TCR beta sequencing. An early release that covered several hundred HLA-typed donors contained approximately 300 gigabases of sequencing data and 75 million to 100 million unique TCR sequences. Every discovery cohort repertoire had been produced on one sequencing platform. Among 350 to 400 genotyped donors of the cohort, an average of 235,054 unique TCR beta nucleotide sequences were sequenced per donor, around 18% of them non-productive. Overall study outcomes, separate from this receptor: V-gene and J-gene trimming of TCR beta chains was associated with a missense DCLRE1C variant in a later genetic analysis, and the association was replicated in an independent cohort. In a later analysis, more than 15,000 TCR beta sequences were associated with specific HLA alleles at a false discovery rate of 0.05. When HLA alleles, especially DR and DQ, strongly co-occurred, attributing TCR associations to individual alleles was difficult. A later analysis found that most CMV-associated TCR beta chains appeared HLA-restricted, with HLA associations seemingly driven largely by CMV exposure. Most TCR sequences were seen in very few donors, while some public TCRs were found in many individuals. A total of 150 to 200 TCR beta chains were listed by the study as associated with cytomegalovirus. A cluster of highly shared sequence variants was judged likely to be a technical artifact of the sequencing pipeline. An earlier analysis of approximately 590 of the donors showed that most TCR beta V segments appeared in productive rearrangements either about 87% or about 30% of the time, which broadly matched IMGT annotations. Compared with equally common non-associated chains, HLA-associated TCR beta chains in a later analysis were more clonally expanded and had lower generation probabilities. Sequencing depth was assumed to be roughly uniform across donors in the presence/absence analyses, though that assumption may not hold. According to a later genetic analysis, donors in an Asian-associated ancestry cluster had fewer N-insertions in productive TCRs than the approximately 710-donor mean. The classifier was reported to diagnose cytomegalovirus status with high specificity and sensitivity in both the original and validation cohorts. Because HLA typing was unavailable for some donors at each locus, only the typed subset was used in association tests. The 87-base-pair reads could not distinguish some IMGT-functional V segments, including TRBV6-2 and TRBV6-3, so those segments were excluded. A few of the identified cytomegalovirus-associated TCR beta chains were confirmed in vitro to be specific for cytomegalovirus antigens. The authors suggested that the approach could potentially be generalized to other disease states and immunological phenotypes. A later analysis found that TCR association rates varied across HLA loci, with DRB1 alleles showing the most associated TCRs and HLA-C alleles the fewest. A further reported finding was that TCR beta sequences accurately predicted the HLA-A and HLA-B alleles for most subjects in the first cohort. In this cohort, only TCR beta chains were sequenced, and detectable features were limited by the absence of alpha or paired-chain data. For the cohort, immune exposure information was limited to CMV serostatus. Several of the top co-occurrence clusters appeared to be linked to parvovirus B19, influenza, CMV and Epstein-Barr virus, according to a later analysis. Correlated functional status among segregating V segments might be attributable to linkage disequilibrium, but an unknown experimental factor could not be ruled out. Because counts were too low, 15 or so rarely observed V segments, including chromosome 9 orphons, were excluded from the earlier analysis of several hundred of the donors.

The germline V gene (reference sequence) sets CDR1 to MNHNY and CDR2 to SVGAGI. Inclusive of the bounding cysteine and phenylalanine, the CDR3 is 15 residues long. The read is trimmed to its CDR3 DNA, 45 bases read in frame from base 1. At the junction V is shortened by 4 bases and J by 0 bases, with 13 bases in between. The cohort comprised some 680 healthy bone marrow donors. At the time of sampling, every cohort member was nominally healthy, though immune exposures that went unrecorded were likely present. The donor was CMV seronegative and was included in the group of 352 seronegative cohort members. Each donor provided a peripheral blood sample, and peripheral blood mononuclear cells were used for TCR beta sequencing. Genomic DNA extraction from the blood cell samples was performed with the Qiagen DNeasy Blood Extraction Kit. Preparation of the library involved the immunoSEQ multiplex PCR assay. For the multiplex PCR, a mixture combining 60 forward primers for TCR Vbeta segments and 13 reverse primers for TCR Jbeta segments was used. The CDR3 region of rearranged TCR beta genes was amplified from genomic DNA by a multiplex PCR assay. The amplified TCR beta libraries were sequenced on the Illumina HiSeq System as 87-base-pair reads. The authors processed their data as follows. Across the 640 or so repertoires, a later analysis counted approximately 75 million unique TCR beta chains, roughly 11 million of which were shared by at least two donors. To remove PCR and sequencing errors, raw reads were error-corrected and collapsed into unique sequences using a nearest-neighbor algorithm that merged closely related sequences. To assign V, D and J gene segments, CDR3 sequences were aligned to IMGT reference sequences. Each retained sequence needed at least a six-nucleotide match to both a V gene segment and a J gene segment. Rearrangements were classified as productive when the CDR3 lacked stop codons and remained in frame with V and J, and all other rearrangements were classified as non-productive. Following IMGT convention, CDR3 was defined as the stretch from the second conserved V-encoded cysteine to the conserved J-encoded phenylalanine. The earlier analysis of about 610 of the donors excluded sequences that lacked an unambiguous match to a single V gene segment. An earlier analysis of just under 600 of the donors called V segments functional above 56.7% productive rearrangements and segregating when the between-donor standard deviation exceeded 5%. A statistical classification framework was developed to diagnose cytomegalovirus status using the catalog of TCR beta chain sequences. A later analysis assigned V and J genes by comparing TCR nucleotide sequences with IMGT/GENE-DB human TR gene sequences. Using the TCRdist pipeline, a later analysis assigned CDR3 sequences along with most-parsimonious VDJ recombination scenarios. In a later analysis, each TCR beta chain was defined by its CDR3 amino acid sequence together with its V-gene family, and reads lacking a unique V-gene family were excluded. A later analysis removed 450 to 600 highly shared, low-generation-probability nucleotide sequences to deal with suspected cross-contamination and a sequencing artifact. In a later analysis, a clonal expansion index for each public chain was calculated from normalized within-repertoire ranks of inferred template counts. Generation probabilities in a later analysis came from a VDJ recombination model fitted to out-of-frame rearrangements, and those results were checked against IGoR. Hypergeometric tests were used in a later analysis to score TCR-TCR, TCR-HLA and TCR-CMV co-occurrence, with a repertoire-size bias correction applied to the TCR pairs. To estimate false discovery rates, a later analysis permuted the HLA or CMV assignments 20 times. In a later analysis, co-occurring TCRs were grouped with DBSCAN, and TCRdist sequence similarity was added when clustering was performed within HLA-allele-positive subsets. Repertoires with fewer than 30,000 or more than 120,000 public chains were left out of co-occurrence clustering, as were a few repertoires with anomalous nucleotide sharing. Held by TCRdb, this immuneACCESS table contains in-frame sequences only and omits some clones. Under half of the omission traces to an unresolved V gene where checked; the cause of the rest is unknown. The V and J calls and clone size are taken from that table; D and trimming were inferred from the DNA. Counted in this sample were 130,000 or so clones; approximately 86% of them appeared once. Together, the top ten hold around 0.51% of the sample.

Of note for this clone: Its binding antigen is unknown. One base away there is no much larger clone; base qualities are not given.

The receptor comes from a woman aged 40 to 55 in good health and CMV-seronegative. Material for sequencing was PBMCs. The sequence links TRBV6-6 to TRBJ2-7; possibly the D gene is TRBD1, per 6 matching bases. The CDR3 protein is CASSLQGPHSYEQYF. The DNA sequence is TGTGCCAGCAGTTTACAGGGCCCCCACTCCTACGAGCAGTACTTC.